This T cell receptor (beta chain) originates from a study of T cell responses to AZD1222 COVID-19 vaccine. Per germline, CDR1 LNHDA and CDR2 SQIVND (reference sequence). The V end was cut by 3 bases, the J end by 7 bases, with 15 bases between. This CDR3 region has 15 residues. Whole-study results and caveats: It should be noted that donors were predominantly white British and more often female, and clonal diversity was possibly underestimated. Two doses of AZD1222 preceded a rise in Spike-specific TCR breadth and depth. Epitopes outside B.1.351 and B.1.1.7 mutated regions reportedly drew nearly half of spike TCRs. Repertoires were obtained solely post-peak T cell response.

As for this clone: Its target is unknown.

Repertoires were generated with immunoSEQ multiplex PCR, while TCRdb's copy carries only in-frame clones and drops some. The sample includes 80,000 to 100,000 clones, around 86% of them seen just once. The sequencing used peripheral blood, collected on day 0 of AZD1222 vaccination. The receptor's source is an adult in good health. V gene TRBV19 combines with J gene TRBJ2-2; the D gene is possibly TRBD2 (6 bases). The DNA of the CDR3 is TGTGCCAGTAGTATGGGCGGGGTAGATAGCGGGGAGCTGTTTTTT. It is translated as CASSMGGVDSGELFF. Drawing the rest from reference TRBV19 and TRBJ2-2, the complete variable domain is DGGITQSPKYLFRKEGQNVTLSCEQNLNHDAMYWYRQDPGQGLRLIYYSQIVNDFQKGDIAEGYSVSREKKESFPLTVTSAQKNPTAFYLCASSMGGVDSGELFFGEGSRLTVL.